This T cell receptor (beta chain) appears in the sequencing data of a study of cytomegalovirus exposure and HLA in healthy donors. The study's findings and limits: As a later analysis revealed, most CMV-associated TCR beta chains appeared HLA-restricted.

Donors had nominal health at sampling but likely had unrecorded immune exposures. PCR involved 60 Vbeta and 13 Jbeta primers. Sequenced by immunoSEQ multiplex PCR; TCRdb stores in-frame clones only, minus some. The sample lists tens of thousands of clones, around 70% occurring once. On this clone: Its antigen is not identified.

The sequencing input was PBMCs. This clonotype originated in a woman aged 60 to 75 in good health and CMV-seropositive.

As DNA, the CDR3 is TGTGCCAGCAGCCTCCGACTAGCGGGGGATTACAATGAGCAGTTCTTC. It translates to CASSLRLAGDYNEQFF. This rearrangement joins TRBV2 to TRBJ2-1; TRBD2 aligns across 12 bases. CDR3 length equals 16 residues. V was clipped by 6 bases and J by 4 bases; unmatched bases: 7. The germline V gene encodes CDR1 SNHLY and CDR2 FYNNEI.